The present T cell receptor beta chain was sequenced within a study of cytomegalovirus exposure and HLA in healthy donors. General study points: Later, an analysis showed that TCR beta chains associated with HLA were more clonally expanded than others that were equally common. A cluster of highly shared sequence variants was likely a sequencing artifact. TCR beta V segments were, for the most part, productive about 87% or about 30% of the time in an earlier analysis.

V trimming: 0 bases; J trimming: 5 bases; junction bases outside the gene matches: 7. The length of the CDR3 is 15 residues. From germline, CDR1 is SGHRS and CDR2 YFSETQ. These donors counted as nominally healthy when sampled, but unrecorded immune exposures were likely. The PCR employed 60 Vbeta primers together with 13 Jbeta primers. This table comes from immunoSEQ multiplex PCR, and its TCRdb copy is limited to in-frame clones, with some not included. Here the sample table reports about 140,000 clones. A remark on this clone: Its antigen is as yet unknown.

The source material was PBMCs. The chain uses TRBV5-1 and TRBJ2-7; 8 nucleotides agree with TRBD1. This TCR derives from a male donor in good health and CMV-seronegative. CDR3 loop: CASSLVAGGRNEQYF. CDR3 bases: TGCGCCAGCAGCTTGGTGGCAGGGGGCAGGAACGAGCAGTACTTC. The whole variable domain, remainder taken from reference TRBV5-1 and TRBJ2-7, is KAGVTQTPRYLIKTRGQQVTLSCSPISGHRSVSWYQQTPGQGLQFLFEYFSETQRNKGNFPGRFSGRQFSNSRSEMNVSTLELGDSALYLCASSLVAGGRNEQYFGPGTRLTVT.